The 13 T cell receptor beta chains listed next were all sequenced from one sample in a study of T cells after yellow fever vaccination. TCRdb re-called the 5' RACE reads with MiXCR, one entry per CDR3 protein. The table has 500,000 to 650,000 distinct CDR3 sequences, roughly a sixth seen once. The sample here was PBMCs, taken 5 to 6 days after the first yellow fever vaccination. The source is a man aged 18 to 29 who received the YFV17D yellow fever vaccine.

The rearrangement uses TRBV6-2 or TRBV6-3 and TRBJ2-3, with 7 bases fitting TRBD1. CDR1 MNHEY and CDR2 SVGEGT come from the germline V gene. CDR3 length: 18 amino acids. V gave up 0 bases and J gave up 2 bases; unmatched junction bases: 11. CDR3: CASSYSTPTGVFTDTQYF. The CDR3 coding sequence is TGTGCCAGCAGTTACTCAACGCCCACAGGGGTCTTCACAGATACGCAGTATTTT.

This clonotype was seen a few times. At one end, the junction sequence differs from germline, possibly due to a read error. The chain is built from TRBV29-1 and TRBJ2-7; possible D gene TRBD2, 5 bases. The CDR3 runs 10 residues. From germline, CDR1 is SQVTM and CDR2 ANQGSEA. In nucleotides, the CDR3 is TGCAGCGCTGAAGAGGGCGAGCAGTACTTC. It codes for CSAEEGEQYF.

The sample holds a few counts of this clonotype. The chain links TRBV4-3 to TRBJ2-1, with TRBD2 matching over 10 bases. CDR3 length: 16 residues. J was trimmed by 2 bases and V by 0 bases; bases with no gene match: 1. Germline assignment: CDR1 LGHNA and CDR2 YSLEER. Written as DNA, the CDR3 is TGCGCCAGCAGCCAAGATCTAGCGGGGGCCTACAATGAGCAGTTCTTC. Its protein product is CASSQDLAGAYNEQFF.

J is TRBJ2-3 and V is TRBV7-2; D not resolved. CDR1 and CDR2 from the germline V gene are SGHTA and FQGNSA. There are 13 residues in the CDR3. Trimming pared 4 bases from V and 3 bases from J, leaving 8 bases between. The CDR3, as DNA: TGTGCCAGCAGCTCGCCCTTAACAGATACGCAGTATTTT. Translated: CASSSPLTDTQYF.

This clonotype appeared many times. V usage is TRBV5-1 and J usage is TRBJ1-5; D unresolved. This CDR3 contains 13 residues. V was clipped by 0 bases and J by 3 bases, with 4 bases between them. The germline V gene has CDR1 SGHRS and CDR2 YFSETQ. The CDR3 here is CASSLDINQPQHF. CDR3 sequence (DNA): TGCGCCAGCAGCTTGGATATCAATCAGCCCCAGCATTTT.

The rearrangement links TRBV5-1 to TRBJ2-3; D possibly matches TRBD1 or TRBD2 (6 bases each). Germline lookup yields CDR1 SGHRS and CDR2 YFSETQ. The V gene lost 5 bases and the J gene lost 8 bases, with 15 bases spanning the gap. The CDR3 is made up of 13 amino acids. CDR3 DNA sequence: TGCGCCAGCAGACTACCGGAGGGGGTTACGCAGTATTTT. Translating it yields CASRLPEGVTQYF.

This chain connects TRBV5-4 to TRBJ2-7; 7 bases are a match to TRBD1. The CDR3 has 12 amino acids. Unmatched junction bases numbered 6, after V lost 0 bases and J lost 12 bases. Germline V lookup: CDR1 SGHNT, CDR2 YYREEE (reference sequence). As DNA, the CDR3 is TGTGCCAGCAGCTTGGACAGGGGTAGGTCGTACTTC. Translating gives CASSLDRGRSYF.

Only a few counts were recorded for this clonotype. The J gene is TRBJ2-4, the V gene TRBV5-1, with unresolved D. V was trimmed by 4 bases and J by 5 bases, leaving 16 bases between them. This CDR3 spans 15 amino acids. Germline V gene data show CDR1 as SGHRS and CDR2 as YFSETQ. Written as DNA, the CDR3 is TGCGCCAGCAGCGCAAACAGCCTCCGGCAAAACATTCAGTACTTC. Amino acid sequence: CASSANSLRQNIQYF.

At least ten counts were recorded for this clonotype. The junction departs from germline at one end; a sequencing error may be responsible. V is TRBV5-1 and J is TRBJ2-3; 14 positions match TRBD2. Germline V gives CDR1 SGHRS, CDR2 YFSETQ. The CDR3 spans 16 residues. CDR3 region: CASSLGLAGVADTQYF. The DNA for the CDR3 is TGTGCCAGCAGTTTGGGACTAGCGGGGGTTGCAGATACGCAGTATTTT. The variable domain in full, with the rest retrieved from reference TRBV5-1 and TRBJ2-3, is KAGVTQTPRYLIKTRGQQVTLSCSPISGHRSVSWYQQTPGQGLQFLFEYFSETQRNKGNFPGRFSGRQFSNSRSEMNVSTLELGDSALYLCASSLGLAGVADTQYFGPGTRLTVL.

The chain carries TRBV15 and TRBJ1-2; D not resolved. The germline gives CDR1 LNHNV, CDR2 YYDKDF (reference sequence). The CDR3 loop spans 15 amino acids. The ends were cut back, 0 bases at V and 4 bases at J, with 12 bases in the middle. The CDR3 spells CATSRDYTGAYGYTF. The CDR3 bases are TGTGCCACCAGCAGAGACTATACCGGAGCCTATGGCTACACCTTC.

Here the CDR3 DNA reads TGTGCCACCAGTGATTTTGTTCAGGGAACAGCGAACACCGGGGAGCTGTTTTTT. It yields the protein CATSDFVQGTANTGELFF. The rearrangement joins TRBV24-1 to TRBJ2-2, with D perhaps TRBD1 (5 bases). The CDR3 is made up of 18 amino acids. Germline lookup yields CDR1 KGHDR and CDR2 SFDVKD. Deletions cut 1 base from V and 0 bases from J, with 14 bases between.

This clonotype was detected once. The CDR3 is CACSPLSPGRGVTDTQYF. CDR3 bases: TGTGCCTGCAGTCCGCTCTCCCCGGGCAGGGGTGTGACAGATACGCAGTATTTT. The chain combines TRBV30 with TRBJ2-3; tentative D call: TRBD1 (6 bases). The V gene lost 6 bases and the J gene lost 3 bases, with 28 bases spanning the gap. This CDR3 has 18 amino acids. Per the germline V gene, CDR1 is GTSNPN and CDR2 is SVGIG (reference sequence).

The chain uses TRBV5-1 and TRBJ2-7; no clear D gene. The germline V gene encodes CDR1 SGHRS and CDR2 YFSETQ. This CDR3 spans 15 amino acids. V was pared by 4 bases and J by 3 bases, with 17 bases between. CDR3 sequence: CASSHPPPHDYEQYF. Here the CDR3 DNA reads TGCGCCAGCAGCCATCCCCCCCCCCACGACTACGAGCAGTACTTC.